This T cell receptor (beta chain) stems from a study of early T cells in non-severe SARS-CoV-2 infection. Study-wide context: Unsorted whole blood bulk RNA was sequenced, with unpaired chains.

Each single cDNA molecule received a unique molecular identifier. TCRdb reprocessed the 5' RACE reads via MiXCR and lists one record per CDR3 protein. The profile shows about 55,000 distinct CDR3 sequences, about 12% of them singletons. The germline V gene has CDR1 MDHEN and CDR2 SYDVKM. This CDR3 has 18 residues. Trimming took 2 bases from V and 0 from J; bases not matched to a gene: 7. This TCR was recovered from an adult who was a healthcare worker with PCR-confirmed SARS-CoV-2 infection or an uninfected control (not recorded which). The chain couples TRBV28 to TRBJ2-1, with 10 bases aligning to TRBD2. Sequences were derived from whole blood, sampled at baseline. The CDR3 coding sequence is TGTGCCAGCAGTTTAGCACTAGCGGGGCCCAGCTCCTACAATGAGCAGTTCTTC. Translated: CASSLALAGPSSYNEQFF.